The sequence of this T cell receptor (beta chain) was determined in a study of CD8 T cell repertoires and HIV-1 epitope variants. Turning to the study itself: Separate wells received one of Twenty-five Gag or Nef variant peptides.

By frequency in the sample, this clone is medium-sized. Survey-depth immunoSEQ sequencing covered TCR beta CDR3 regions. Method: immunoSEQ multiplex PCR; TCRdb's copy keeps in-frame clones and lacks some. The sample lists tens of thousands of clones, over 70% seen once, with 25% to 30% in the top ten. The TCR was taken from a male donor with HIV. The sequencing input was uncultured baseline CD8+ T cells from peripheral blood mononuclear cells (PBMCs).

CDR3 sequence: CASSPRENSPLHF. In DNA form, the CDR3 reads TGTGCCAGCTCACCCCGGGAAAATTCACCCCTCCACTTT. The rearrangement joins TRBV18 to TRBJ1-6, with D hard to call. There are 13 residues in the CDR3. Looked up from germline, CDR1 is KGHSH and CDR2 is LQKENI. V dropped 3 bases and J dropped 7 bases, with 7 bases sitting between them.